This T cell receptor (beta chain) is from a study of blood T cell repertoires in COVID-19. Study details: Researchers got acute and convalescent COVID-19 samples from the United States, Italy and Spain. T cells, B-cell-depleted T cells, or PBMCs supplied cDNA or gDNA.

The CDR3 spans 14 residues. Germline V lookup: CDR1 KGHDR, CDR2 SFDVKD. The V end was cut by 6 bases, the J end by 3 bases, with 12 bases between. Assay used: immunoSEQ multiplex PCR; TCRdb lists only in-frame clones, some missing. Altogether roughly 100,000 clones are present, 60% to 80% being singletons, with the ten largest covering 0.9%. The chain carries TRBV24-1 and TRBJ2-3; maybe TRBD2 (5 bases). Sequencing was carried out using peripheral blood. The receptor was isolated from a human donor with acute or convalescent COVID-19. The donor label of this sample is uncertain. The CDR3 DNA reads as TGTGCCACCAGTAGGAGGATGGGGACAGATACGCAGTATTTT. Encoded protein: CATSRRMGTDTQYF.